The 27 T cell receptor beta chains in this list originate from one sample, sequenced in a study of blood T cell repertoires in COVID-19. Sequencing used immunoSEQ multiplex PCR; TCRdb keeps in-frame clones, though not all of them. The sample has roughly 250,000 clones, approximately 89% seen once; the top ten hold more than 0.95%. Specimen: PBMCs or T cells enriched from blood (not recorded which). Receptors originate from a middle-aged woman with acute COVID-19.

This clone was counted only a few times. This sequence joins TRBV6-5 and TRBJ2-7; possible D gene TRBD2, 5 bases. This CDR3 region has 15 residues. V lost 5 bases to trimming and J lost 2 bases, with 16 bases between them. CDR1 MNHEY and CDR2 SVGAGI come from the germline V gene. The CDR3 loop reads CASSTAAGSPYEQYF. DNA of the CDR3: TGTGCCAGCAGTACGGCTGCGGGCTCACCCTACGAGCAGTACTTC.

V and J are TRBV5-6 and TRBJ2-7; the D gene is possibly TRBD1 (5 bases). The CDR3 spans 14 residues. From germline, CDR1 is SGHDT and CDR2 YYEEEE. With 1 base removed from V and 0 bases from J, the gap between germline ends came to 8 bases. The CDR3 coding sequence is TGTGCCAGCAGCTTGAAACAGGACTCCTACGAGCAGTACTTC. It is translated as CASSLKQDSYEQYF.

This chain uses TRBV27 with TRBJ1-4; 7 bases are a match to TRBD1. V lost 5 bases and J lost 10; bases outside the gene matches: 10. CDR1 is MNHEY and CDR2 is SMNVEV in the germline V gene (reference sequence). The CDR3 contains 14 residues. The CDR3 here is CASSDREASGKLFF. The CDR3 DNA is TGTGCCAGCAGTGACAGGGAAGCGTCGGGAAAACTGTTTTTT. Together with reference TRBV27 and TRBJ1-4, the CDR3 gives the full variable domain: EAQVTQNPRYLITVTGKKLTVTCSQNMNHEYMSWYRQDPGLGLRQIYYSMNVEVTDKGDVPEGYKVSRKEKRNFPLILESPSPNQTSLYFCASSDREASGKLFFGSGTQLSVL.

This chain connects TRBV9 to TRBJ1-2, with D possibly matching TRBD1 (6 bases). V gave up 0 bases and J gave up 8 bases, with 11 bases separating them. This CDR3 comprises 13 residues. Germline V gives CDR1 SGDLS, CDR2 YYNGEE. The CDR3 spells CASSVEWGRGYTF. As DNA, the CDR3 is TGTGCCAGCAGCGTAGAATGGGGGCGCGGCTACACCTTC.

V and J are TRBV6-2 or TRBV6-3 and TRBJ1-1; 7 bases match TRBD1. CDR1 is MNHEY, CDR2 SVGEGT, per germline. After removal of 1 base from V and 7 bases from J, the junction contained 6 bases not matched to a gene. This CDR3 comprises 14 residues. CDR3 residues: CASSYYNRDSEAFF. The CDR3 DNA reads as TGTGCCAGCAGTTACTATAACCGGGACAGTGAAGCTTTCTTT.

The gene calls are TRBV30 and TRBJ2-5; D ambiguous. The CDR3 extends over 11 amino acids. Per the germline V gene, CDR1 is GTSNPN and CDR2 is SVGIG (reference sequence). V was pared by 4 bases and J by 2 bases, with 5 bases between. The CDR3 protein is CAWTGQETQYF. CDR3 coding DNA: TGTGCCTGGACAGGACAAGAGACCCAGTACTTC.

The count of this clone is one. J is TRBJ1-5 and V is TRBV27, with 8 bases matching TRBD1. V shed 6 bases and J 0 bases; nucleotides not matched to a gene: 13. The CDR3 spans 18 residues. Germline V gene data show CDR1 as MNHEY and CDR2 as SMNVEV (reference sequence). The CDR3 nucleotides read TGTGCCAGCAGGACCGGGACAGGAGCTCTATATAGCAATCAGCCCCAGCATTTT. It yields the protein CASRTGTGALYSNQPQHF.

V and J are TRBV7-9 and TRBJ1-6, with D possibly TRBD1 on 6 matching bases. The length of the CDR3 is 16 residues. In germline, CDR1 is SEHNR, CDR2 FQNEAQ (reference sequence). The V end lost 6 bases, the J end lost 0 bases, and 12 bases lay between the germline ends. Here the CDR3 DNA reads TGTGCCAGCAGACAAACAGGGAGCTCCTATAATTCACCCCTCCACTTT. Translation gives CASRQTGSSYNSPLHF. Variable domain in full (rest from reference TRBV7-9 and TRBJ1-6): DTGVSQNPRHKITKRGQNVTFRCDPISEHNRLYWYRQTLGQGPEFLTYFQNEAQLEKSRLLSDRFSAERPKGSFSTLEIQRTEQGDSAMYLCASRQTGSSYNSPLHFGNGTRLTVT.

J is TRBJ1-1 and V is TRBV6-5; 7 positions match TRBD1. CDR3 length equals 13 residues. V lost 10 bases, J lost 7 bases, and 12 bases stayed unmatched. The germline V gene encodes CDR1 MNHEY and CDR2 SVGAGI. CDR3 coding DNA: TGTGCCACCGGAGGGGGCTCTTGGGATGAAGCTTTCTTT. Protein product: CATGGGSWDEAFF.

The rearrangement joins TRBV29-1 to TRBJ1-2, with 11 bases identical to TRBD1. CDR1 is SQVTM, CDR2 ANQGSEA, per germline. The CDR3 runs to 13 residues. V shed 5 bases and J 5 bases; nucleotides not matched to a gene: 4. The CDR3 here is CSVPGQGEYGYTF. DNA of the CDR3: TGCAGCGTTCCGGGACAGGGGGAATATGGCTACACCTTC.

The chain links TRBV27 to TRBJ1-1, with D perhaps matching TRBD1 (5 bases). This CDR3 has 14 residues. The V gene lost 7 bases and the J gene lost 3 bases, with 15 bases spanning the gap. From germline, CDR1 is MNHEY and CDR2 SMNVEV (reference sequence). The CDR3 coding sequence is TGTGCCAGCAATTCGGGGGAAGGGCACACTGAAGCTTTCTTT. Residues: CASNSGEGHTEAFF.

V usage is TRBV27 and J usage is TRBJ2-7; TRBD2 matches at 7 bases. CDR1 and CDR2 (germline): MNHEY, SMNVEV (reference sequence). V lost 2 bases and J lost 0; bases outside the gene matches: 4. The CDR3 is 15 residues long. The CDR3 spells CASSLLWGGSYEQYF. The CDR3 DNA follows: TGTGCCAGCAGTTTACTTTGGGGGGGCTCCTACGAGCAGTACTTC.

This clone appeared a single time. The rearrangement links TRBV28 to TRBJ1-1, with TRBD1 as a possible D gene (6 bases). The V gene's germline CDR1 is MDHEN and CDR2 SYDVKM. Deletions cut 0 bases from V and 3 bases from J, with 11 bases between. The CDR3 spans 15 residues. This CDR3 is CASSLWGARDTEAFF. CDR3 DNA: TGTGCCAGCAGTTTATGGGGGGCCAGGGACACTGAAGCTTTCTTT.

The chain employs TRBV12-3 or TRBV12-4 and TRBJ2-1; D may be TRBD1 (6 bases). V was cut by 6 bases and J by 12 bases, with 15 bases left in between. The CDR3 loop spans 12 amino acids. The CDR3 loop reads CASRTPGVSQFF. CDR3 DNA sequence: TGTGCCAGCAGGACCCCAGGGGTCTCGCAGTTCTTC.

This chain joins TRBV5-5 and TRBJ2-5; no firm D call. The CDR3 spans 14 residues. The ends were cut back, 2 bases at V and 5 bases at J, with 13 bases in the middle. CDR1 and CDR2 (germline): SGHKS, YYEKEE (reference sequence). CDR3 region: CASSLRVGWETQYF. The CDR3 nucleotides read TGTGCCAGCAGCTTACGGGTGGGTTGGGAGACCCAGTACTTC. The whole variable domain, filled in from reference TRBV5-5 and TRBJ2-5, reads DAGVTQSPTHLIKTRGQQVTLRCSPISGHKSVSWYQQVLGQGPQFIFQYYEKEERGRGNFPDRFSARQFPNYSSELNVNALLLGDSALYLCASSLRVGWETQYFGPGTRLLVL.

The DNA of the CDR3 is TGCAGCGCTGATCCGGCGACAGGGTCCTACAATGAGCAGTTCTTC. Protein product: CSADPATGSYNEQFF. This sequence joins TRBV29-1 and TRBJ2-1, with 7 bases lining up with TRBD1. V lost 7 bases and J lost 1; bases outside the gene matches: 10. CDR3 length: 15 residues. Germline V gene sequence: CDR1 SQVTM, CDR2 ANQGSEA.

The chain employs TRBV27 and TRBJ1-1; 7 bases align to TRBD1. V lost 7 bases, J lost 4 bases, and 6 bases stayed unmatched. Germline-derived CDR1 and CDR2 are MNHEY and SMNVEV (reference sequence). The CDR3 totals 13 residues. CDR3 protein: CASNTGAGTEAFF. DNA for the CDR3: TGTGCCAGCAATACAGGGGCTGGCACTGAAGCTTTCTTT.

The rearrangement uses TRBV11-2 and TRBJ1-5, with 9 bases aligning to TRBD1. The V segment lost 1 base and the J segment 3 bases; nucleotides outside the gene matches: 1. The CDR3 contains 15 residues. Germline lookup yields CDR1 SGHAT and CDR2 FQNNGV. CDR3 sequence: CASSLGDRVNQPQHF. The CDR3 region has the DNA TGTGCCAGCAGCTTAGGGGACAGGGTCAATCAGCCCCAGCATTTT.

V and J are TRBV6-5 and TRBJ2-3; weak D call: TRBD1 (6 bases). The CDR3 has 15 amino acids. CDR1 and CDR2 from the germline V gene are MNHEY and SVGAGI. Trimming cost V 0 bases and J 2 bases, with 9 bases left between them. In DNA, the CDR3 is TGTGCCAGCAGTTACTCGGGGGCGGTCACAGATACGCAGTATTTT. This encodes CASSYSGAVTDTQYF.

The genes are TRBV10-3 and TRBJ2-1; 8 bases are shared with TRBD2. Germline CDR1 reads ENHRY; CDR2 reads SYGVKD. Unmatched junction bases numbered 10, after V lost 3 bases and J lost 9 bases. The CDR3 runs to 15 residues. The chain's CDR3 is CAISETAGEIIEQFF. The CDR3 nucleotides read TGTGCCATCAGTGAAACAGCGGGGGAGATTATTGAGCAGTTCTTC.

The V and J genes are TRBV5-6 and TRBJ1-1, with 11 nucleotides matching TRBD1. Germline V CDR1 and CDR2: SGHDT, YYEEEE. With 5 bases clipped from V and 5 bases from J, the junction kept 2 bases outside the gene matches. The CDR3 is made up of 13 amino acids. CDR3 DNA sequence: TGTGCCAGCAGGCGGGACAGGGGGACTGAAGCTTTCTTT. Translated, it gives CASRRDRGTEAFF.

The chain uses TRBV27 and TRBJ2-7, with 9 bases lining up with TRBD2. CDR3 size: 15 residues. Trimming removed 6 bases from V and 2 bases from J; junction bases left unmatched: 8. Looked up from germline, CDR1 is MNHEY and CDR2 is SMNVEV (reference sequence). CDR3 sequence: CASRIAGVNPYEQYF. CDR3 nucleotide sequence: TGTGCCAGCAGAATAGCGGGAGTCAACCCCTACGAGCAGTACTTC.

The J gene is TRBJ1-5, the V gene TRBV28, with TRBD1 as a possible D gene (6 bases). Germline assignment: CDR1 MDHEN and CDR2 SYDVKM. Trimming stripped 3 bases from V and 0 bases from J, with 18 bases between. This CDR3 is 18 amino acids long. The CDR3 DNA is TGTGCCAGCAGTTTGGTTTGGACAGAACTTTATAGCAATCAGCCCCAGCATTTT. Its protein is CASSLVWTELYSNQPQHF.

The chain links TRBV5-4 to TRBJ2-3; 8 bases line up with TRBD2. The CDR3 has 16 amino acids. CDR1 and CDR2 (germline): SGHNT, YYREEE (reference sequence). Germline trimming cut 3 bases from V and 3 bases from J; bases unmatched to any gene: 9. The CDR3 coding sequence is TGTGCCAGCAGCTCCCAGACTAGCGTAGTAACAGATACGCAGTATTTT. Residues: CASSSQTSVVTDTQYF.

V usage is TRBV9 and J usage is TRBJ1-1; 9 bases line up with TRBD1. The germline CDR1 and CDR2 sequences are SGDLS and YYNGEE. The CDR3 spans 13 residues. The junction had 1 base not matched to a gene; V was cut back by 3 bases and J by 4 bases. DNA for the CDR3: TGTGCCAGCAGCGCGACAGGGGGCACTGAAGCTTTCTTT. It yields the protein CASSATGGTEAFF.

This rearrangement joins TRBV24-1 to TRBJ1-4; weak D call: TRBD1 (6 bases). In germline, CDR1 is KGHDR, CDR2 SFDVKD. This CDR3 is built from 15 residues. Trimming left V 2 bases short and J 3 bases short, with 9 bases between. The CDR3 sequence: CATSDSTGSNEKLFF. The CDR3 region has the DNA TGTGCCACCAGTGATTCGACAGGATCTAATGAAAAACTGTTTTTT.

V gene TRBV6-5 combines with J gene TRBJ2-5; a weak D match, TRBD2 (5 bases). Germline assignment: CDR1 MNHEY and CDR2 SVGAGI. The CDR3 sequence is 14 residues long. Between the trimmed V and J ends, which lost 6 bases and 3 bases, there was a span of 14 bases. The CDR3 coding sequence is TGTGCCAGCAGCCGAGTAACAGCGGAAGAGACCCAGTACTTC. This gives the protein CASSRVTAEETQYF.